This T cell receptor beta chain appears in the sequencing data of a study of blood T cell repertoires in COVID-19. Across the whole study: Sites in the United States, Italy and Spain provided acute and convalescent COVID-19 samples. Sample material is recorded as cDNA or gDNA derived from T cells, B-cell-depleted T cells, or PBMCs.

Germline lookup yields CDR1 MNHEY and CDR2 SMNVEV (reference sequence). The CDR3 has 15 amino acids. The V gene end was trimmed by 6 bases and the J gene end by 5 bases; junction bases not matched to a gene: 10. Authors' data handling: Amplification from reference gene primers served as the basis for estimated nucleated cell counts. The data were produced by immunoSEQ multiplex PCR, yet TCRdb's version contains in-frame clones alone and is incomplete. V and J calls and clone size are given by that table; D and trimming were obtained from the DNA. Of some 22,000 clones listed, around 83% are singletons.

Material for sequencing was peripheral blood. The sequence derives from a man between 65 and 80 years old with acute or convalescent COVID-19. The rearrangement joins TRBV27 to TRBJ1-2; TRBD1 matches 9 bases. CDR3 sequence reads: CASSFTGTGFYGYTF. The CDR3, as DNA: TGTGCCAGCAGCTTTACCGGGACAGGGTTTTATGGCTACACCTTC.